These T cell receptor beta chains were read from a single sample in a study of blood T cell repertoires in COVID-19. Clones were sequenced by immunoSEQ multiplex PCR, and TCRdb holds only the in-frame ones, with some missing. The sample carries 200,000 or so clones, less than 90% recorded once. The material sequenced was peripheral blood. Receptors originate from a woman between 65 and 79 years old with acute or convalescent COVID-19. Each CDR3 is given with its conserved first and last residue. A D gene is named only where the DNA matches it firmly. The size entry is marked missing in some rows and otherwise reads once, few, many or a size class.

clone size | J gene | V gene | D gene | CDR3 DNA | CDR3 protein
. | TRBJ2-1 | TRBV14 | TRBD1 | TGTGCCAGTAATACAGGGGGCTCCTACAATGAGCAGTTCTTC | CASNTGGSYNEQFF
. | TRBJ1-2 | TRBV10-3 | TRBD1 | TGTGCCATCAGATTTGGAACGACAGGGTCGAAAGCTAACTATGGCTACACCTTC | CAIRFGTTGSKANYGYTF
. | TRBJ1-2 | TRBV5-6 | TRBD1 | TGTGCCAGCAGCTTGATGGACAGGATCTATGGCTACACCTTC | CASSLMDRIYGYTF
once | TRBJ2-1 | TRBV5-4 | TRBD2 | TGTGCCAGCAGCCCAGGACTAGCGGCGACACCCTACAATGAGCAGTTCTTC | CASSPGLAATPYNEQFF
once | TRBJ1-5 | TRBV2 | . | TGTGCCAGCACCAAAGAGGAGGGAATGAGCAATCAGCCCCAGCATTTT | CASTKEEGMSNQPQHF
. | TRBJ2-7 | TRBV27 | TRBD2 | TGTGCCAGCAGTTCCGTGCGGACTAGCGGGGCGGCAGTTCGGGCCGAGCAGTACTTC | CASSSVRTSGAAVRAEQYF
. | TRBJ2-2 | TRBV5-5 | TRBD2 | TGTGCCAGCAGCGTTTCCGGGACTAGCGTAGTACCCGGGGAGCTGTTTTTT | CASSVSGTSVVPGELFF
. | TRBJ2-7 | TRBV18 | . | TGTGCCAGCTCACCCCGGACAGACTCCTACGAGCAGTACTTC | CASSPRTDSYEQYF
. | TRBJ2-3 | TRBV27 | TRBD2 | TGTGCCAGCAGCCCTATTGGACTAGCGGGAGCCGATACGCAGTATTTT | CASSPIGLAGADTQYF
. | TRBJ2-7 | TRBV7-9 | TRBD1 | TGTGCCAGCAGCGAAGGACAGGAAAGCTCCTACGAGCAGTACTTC | CASSEGQESSYEQYF
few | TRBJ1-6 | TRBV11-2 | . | TGTGCCAGCAGCTCCCTCAGGGATTCACCCCTCCACTTT | CASSSLRDSPLHF
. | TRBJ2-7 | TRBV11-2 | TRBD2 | TGTGCCAGCAGCTTAGGACTAGCGGGAGCCTACGAGCAGTACTTC | CASSLGLAGAYEQYF
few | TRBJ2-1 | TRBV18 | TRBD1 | TGTGCCAGCTCACCGGTACAGGGGGTAGGTCTCTCCTACAATGAGCAGTTCTTC | CASSPVQGVGLSYNEQFF
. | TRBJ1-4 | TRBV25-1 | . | TGTGCCAGCAGTGAAACACAGGGTGGGGAAAAACTGTTTTTT | CASSETQGGEKLFF
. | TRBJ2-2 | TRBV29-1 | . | TGCAGCGTTCAGTTCAACGCGAACACCGGGGAGCTGTTTTTT | CSVQFNANTGELFF
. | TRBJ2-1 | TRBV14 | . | TGTGCCAGCAGCCGGGATGTTGAGGGACTGACTGAGCAGTTCTTC | CASSRDVEGLTEQFF
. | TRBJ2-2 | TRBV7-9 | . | TGTGCCAGCAGCTTAGTAGGTCAGGCGAACACCGGGGAGCTGTTTTTT | CASSLVGQANTGELFF
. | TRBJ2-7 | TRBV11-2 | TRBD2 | TGTGCCAGCAGCCCCCCCGGGGTAGCGGGAGTATTTGAGCAGTACTTC | CASSPPGVAGVFEQYF
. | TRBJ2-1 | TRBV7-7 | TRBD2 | TGTGCCAGCAGCTCGGGACTAGTCATTTACAATGAGCAGTTCTTC | CASSSGLVIYNEQFF
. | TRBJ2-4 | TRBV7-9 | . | TGTGCCAGCAGCTTAGAGGGGAACATTCAGTACTTC | CASSLEGNIQYF
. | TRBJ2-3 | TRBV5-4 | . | TGTGCCAGCAGCTTCCAGGGGTCCACAGATACGCAGTATTTT | CASSFQGSTDTQYF
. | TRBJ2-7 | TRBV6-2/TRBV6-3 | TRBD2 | TGTGCCAGCAGTAGGACTAGCGGCACCTACGAGCAGTACTTC | CASSRTSGTYEQYF
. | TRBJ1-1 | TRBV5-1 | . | TGCGCCAGCAGCCCAGGGCCTCCTACGGGGGGCACTGAAGCTTTCTTT | CASSPGPPTGGTEAFF
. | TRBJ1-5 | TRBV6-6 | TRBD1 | TGTGCCAGCAGTTACCGGGACAGCTATAGCAATCAGCCCCAGCATTTT | CASSYRDSYSNQPQHF
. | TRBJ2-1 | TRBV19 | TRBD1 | TGTGCCAGTAGTCCTGACAGGGGGAATGAGCAGTTCTTC | CASSPDRGNEQFF
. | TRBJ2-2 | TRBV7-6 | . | TGTGCCAGCAGCTCCCGTCCGCTAGCCGACACCGGGGAGCTGTTTTTT | CASSSRPLADTGELFF
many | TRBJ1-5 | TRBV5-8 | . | TGTGCCAGCGGACAGCCCTATAGCAATCAGCCCCAGCATTTT | CASGQPYSNQPQHF
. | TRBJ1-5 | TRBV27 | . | TGTGCCAGCACCCCGAGGGCCGCAAGGCCCGATCAGCCCCAGCATTTT | CASTPRAARPDQPQHF
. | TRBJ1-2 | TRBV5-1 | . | TGCGCCAGCAGCGGGGGCGCGGGCGTCTATGGCTACACCTTC | CASSGGAGVYGYTF
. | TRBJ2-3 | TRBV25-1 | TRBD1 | TGTGCCAGCACCACAGGGGTTCGTACAGATACGCAGTATTTT | CASTTGVRTDTQYF
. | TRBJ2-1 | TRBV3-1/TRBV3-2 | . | TGTGCCAGCAGCCAGTCGAGAAATGAGCAGTTCTTC | CASSQSRNEQFF
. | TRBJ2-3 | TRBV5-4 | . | TGTGCCAGCAGCCTACCGACAGGCAGCACAGATACGCAGTATTTT | CASSLPTGSTDTQYF
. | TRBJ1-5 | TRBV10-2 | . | TGCGCCAGCGGACTATGGGACAATCAGCCCCAGCATTTT | CASGLWDNQPQHF
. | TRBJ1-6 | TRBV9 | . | TGTGCCAGCAGCGTAAGAACAGGGAACTCACCCCTCCACTTT | CASSVRTGNSPLHF
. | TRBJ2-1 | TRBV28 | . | TGTGCCAGCAGTCCTCGTTTTTTGGGAGCCTACAATGAGCAGTTCTTC | CASSPRFLGAYNEQFF
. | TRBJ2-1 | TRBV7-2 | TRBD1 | TGTGCCAGCAGCTTCGTCAGGGGGTTTCCGGATGAGCAGTTCTTC | CASSFVRGFPDEQFF
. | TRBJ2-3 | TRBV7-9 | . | TGTGCCAGCAGCTTAGGTGTCGGGGTGGGCACAGATACGCAGTATTTT | CASSLGVGVGTDTQYF
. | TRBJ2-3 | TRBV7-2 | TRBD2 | TGTGCCAGCAGCTTATTGACTAGCGGGAGGAGATTCACAGATACGCAGTATTTT | CASSLLTSGRRFTDTQYF
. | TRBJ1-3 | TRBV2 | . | TGTGCCAGCGGGACTAGCTCTGGAAACACCATATATTTT | CASGTSSGNTIYF
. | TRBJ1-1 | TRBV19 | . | TGTGCCAGTAGAACCGCAGGGTATATCACTGAAGCTTTCTTT | CASRTAGYITEAFF
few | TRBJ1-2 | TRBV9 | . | TGTGCCAGCAGCGTAGCAGGGGACTATGGCTACACCTTC | CASSVAGDYGYTF
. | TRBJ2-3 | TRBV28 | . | TGTGCCAGCAGTTTAGGCGGTAGCACAGATACGCAGTATTTT | CASSLGGSTDTQYF
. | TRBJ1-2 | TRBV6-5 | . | TGTGCCAGCAGTTACGTGGCGGGTGGAGGCTACACCTTC | CASSYVAGGGYTF
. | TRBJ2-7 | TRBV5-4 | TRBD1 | TGTGCCAGCAGCCCTCCCGGGGCAGGGGGCCACGAGCAGTACTTC | CASSPPGAGGHEQYF
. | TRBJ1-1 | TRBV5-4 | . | TGTGCCAGCAGCTCTGCGGCCCCTGGGACTGAAGCTTTCTTT | CASSSAAPGTEAFF
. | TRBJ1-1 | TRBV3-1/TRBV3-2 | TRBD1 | TGTGCCAGCAGTCCTACAGGGGGGCTGAACACTGAAGCTTTCTTT | CASSPTGGLNTEAFF
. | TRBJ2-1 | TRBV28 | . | TGTGCCAGCGATTCGGGACACCTCAATGAGCAGTTCTTC | CASDSGHLNEQFF
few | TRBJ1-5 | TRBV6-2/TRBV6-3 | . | TGTGCCAGCAGTTCTCAGGTTGGCTTGTATCGGAGCAATCAGCCCCAGCATTTT | CASSSQVGLYRSNQPQHF